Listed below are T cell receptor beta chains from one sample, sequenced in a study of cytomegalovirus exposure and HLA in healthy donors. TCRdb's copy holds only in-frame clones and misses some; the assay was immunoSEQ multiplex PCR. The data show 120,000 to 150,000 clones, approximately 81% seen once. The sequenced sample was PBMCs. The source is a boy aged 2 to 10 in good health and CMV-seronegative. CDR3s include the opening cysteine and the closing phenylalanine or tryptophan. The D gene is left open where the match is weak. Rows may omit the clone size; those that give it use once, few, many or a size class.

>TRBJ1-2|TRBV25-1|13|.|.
TGTGCCAGTCATGACAGGATGTTCGGTGGCTACACCTTC
CASHDRMFGGYTF
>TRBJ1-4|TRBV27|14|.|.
TGTGCCAGCAGTTTATCGGTCGGTAATGAAAAACTGTTTTTT
CASSLSVGNEKLFF
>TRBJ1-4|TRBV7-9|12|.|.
TGTGCCAGCGGAACAGGGAATGAAAAACTGTTTTTT
CASGTGNEKLFF
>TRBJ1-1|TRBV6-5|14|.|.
TGTGCCAGCAGTGCGAGTTCGATGAACACTGAAGCTTTCTTT
CASSASSMNTEAFF
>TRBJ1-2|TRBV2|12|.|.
TGTGCCAGCAGTGGAGCTAACTATGGCTACACCTTC
CASSGANYGYTF
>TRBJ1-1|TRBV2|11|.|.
TGTGCCAGCAGTGGGGCCGGGAGAGCTTTCTTT
CASSGAGRAFF
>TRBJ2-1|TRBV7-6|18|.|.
TGTGCCAGCAGCTTAGCTTTCCGCAGGGCAGGGCAGCAGGGTGAGCAGTTCTTC
CASSLAFRRAGQQGEQFF
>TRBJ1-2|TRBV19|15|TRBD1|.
TGTGCCAGTAGTATTTTTGTTTCAGGGGGCCATGGCTACACCTTC
CASSIFVSGGHGYTF
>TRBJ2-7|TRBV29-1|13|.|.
TGCAGCGTCCTTACCGGGAGCTCCTACGAGCAGTACTTC
CSVLTGSSYEQYF
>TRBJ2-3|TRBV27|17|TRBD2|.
TGTGCCAGCAGTTTACAAACACTAGCGCCGGCGACAGATACGCAGTATTTT
CASSLQTLAPATDTQYF
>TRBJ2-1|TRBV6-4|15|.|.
TGTGCCAGCAGTGAGCAAGAGAACTCCTACAATGAGCAGTTCTTC
CASSEQENSYNEQFF
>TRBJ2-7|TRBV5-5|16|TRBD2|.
TGTGCCAGCAGCCGCGTGGGGGGAGGGGATCCCCTCGAGCAGTACTTC
CASSRVGGGDPLEQYF
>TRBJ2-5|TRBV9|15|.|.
TGTGCCAGCAGCGCACCGGGTGCCGTGTCGGAGACCCAGTACTTC
CASSAPGAVSETQYF
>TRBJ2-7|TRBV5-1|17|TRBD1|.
TGCGCCAGCAGCTTGTGGCTCGGGACAGGGTCTTCCTACGAGCAGTACTTC
CASSLWLGTGSSYEQYF
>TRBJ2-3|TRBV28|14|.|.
TGTGCCAGCAGTCGGACAGATAGCACAGATACGCAGTATTTT
CASSRTDSTDTQYF
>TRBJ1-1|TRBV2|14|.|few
TGTGCCAGCGGGGAGACTCTTATGAACACTGAAGCTTTCTTT
CASGETLMNTEAFF
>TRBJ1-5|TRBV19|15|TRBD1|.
TGTGCCAGTATAATGGGAGGACAGGGGGATCAGCCCCAGCATTTT
CASIMGGQGDQPQHF
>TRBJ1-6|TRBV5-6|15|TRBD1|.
TGTGCCAGCAGCTGGGGGACAGGGGGAAATTCACCCCTCCACTTT
CASSWGTGGNSPLHF
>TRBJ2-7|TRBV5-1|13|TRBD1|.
TGCGCCAGCAGGATACAGGGGGCCGACGAGCAGTACTTC
CASRIQGADEQYF
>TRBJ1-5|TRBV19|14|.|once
TGTGCCAGTAGTAGCCGGGATAGCAATCAGCCCCAGCATTTT
CASSSRDSNQPQHF
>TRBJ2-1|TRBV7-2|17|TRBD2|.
TGTGCCAGCAGCGGCCTGGGACTAGCGGGGGGTCTAAATGAGCAGTTCTTC
CASSGLGLAGGLNEQFF
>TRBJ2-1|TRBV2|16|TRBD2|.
TGTGCCAGCAGTGATAAAGGCCTAGCGGGGGCCAATGAGCAGTTCTTC
CASSDKGLAGANEQFF
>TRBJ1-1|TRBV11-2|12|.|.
TGTGCCAGCAGCTCATCCGGGACACACGCTTTCTTT
CASSSSGTHAFF
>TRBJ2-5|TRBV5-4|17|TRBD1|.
TGTGCCAGCAGCTCGGCTTTCTATGGGACAGGGGAAGAGACCCAGTACTTC
CASSSAFYGTGEETQYF
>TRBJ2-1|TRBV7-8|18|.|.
TGTGCCAGCAGCCTAACCTACTACAGGGAGACGCTTTACAATGAGCAGTTCTTC
CASSLTYYRETLYNEQFF
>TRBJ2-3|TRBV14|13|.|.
TGTGCCAGCAGCCAAGCGGGGGGCCATACGCAGTATTTT
CASSQAGGHTQYF
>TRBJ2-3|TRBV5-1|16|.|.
TGCGCCAGCAGCTTGAGGGGAACTCCTAGCACAGATACGCAGTATTTT
CASSLRGTPSTDTQYF
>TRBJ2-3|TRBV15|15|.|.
TGTGCCACCAGCAGAGATCTGGGCGGCACAGATACGCAGTATTTT
CATSRDLGGTDTQYF
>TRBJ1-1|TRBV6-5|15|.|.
TGTGCCAGCAGTTACGACAGGAGGAAAAACACTGAAGCTTTCTTT
CASSYDRRKNTEAFF
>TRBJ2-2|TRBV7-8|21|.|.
TGTGCCAGCAGCCCAGGGTCACAGGTCTGGAATTCCCGGGCGAACACCGGGGAGCTGTTTTTT
CASSPGSQVWNSRANTGELFF
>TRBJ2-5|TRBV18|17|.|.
TGTGCCAGCTCACCATTGATACCCGGGAACCCCCAAGAGACCCAGTACTTC
CASSPLIPGNPQETQYF
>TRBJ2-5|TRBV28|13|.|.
TGTGCCAGCAGTTTTCGGGTTAGGGGGACCCAGTACTTC
CASSFRVRGTQYF
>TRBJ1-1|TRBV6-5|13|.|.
TGTGCCAGCAGTTACCCACGGGGAGATAGGGCTTTCTTT
CASSYPRGDRAFF
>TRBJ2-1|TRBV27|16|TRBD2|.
TGTGCCAGCAGTTCTGAAGCGGGAGTCTCCTACAATGAGCAGTTCTTC
CASSSEAGVSYNEQFF
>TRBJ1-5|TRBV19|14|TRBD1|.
TGTGCCAGCGAACGGGACAGGGGAACTCAGCCCCAGCATTTT
CASERDRGTQPQHF
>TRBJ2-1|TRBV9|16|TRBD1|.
TGTGCCAGCAGCCCGACTGGGACAGGGGCCTACAATGAGCAGTTCTTC
CASSPTGTGAYNEQFF